This T cell receptor (beta chain) was captured by sequencing in a study of T cell responses to AZD1222 COVID-19 vaccine. Whole-study findings and limits: A reported finding is that nearly half of spike-specific TCRs target unmutated variant regions. Clonal diversity was possibly underestimated; the donors were predominantly white British and more often female.

Germline V gene lookup returns CDR1 LNHNV and CDR2 YYDKDF (reference sequence). Trimming took 2 bases from V and 0 from J, leaving 4 bases between them. The CDR3 has 13 amino acids. Produced via immunoSEQ multiplex PCR; TCRdb's table is partial and in-frame only. Among more than 120,000 clones listed, around 90% were seen once. This clone came up once. The antigen is undetermined. Additional DNA sequences in this sample encode the identical CDR3. The specimen was peripheral blood, collected 28 days after the second AZD1222 dose. This sequence joins TRBV15 and TRBJ1-1, with D hard to call. The TCR was taken from an adult who received the AZD1222 COVID-19 vaccine. Written as DNA, the CDR3 is TGTGCCACCAGCAGACAGGTGAACACTGAAGCTTTCTTT. Translating it yields CATSRQVNTEAFF.